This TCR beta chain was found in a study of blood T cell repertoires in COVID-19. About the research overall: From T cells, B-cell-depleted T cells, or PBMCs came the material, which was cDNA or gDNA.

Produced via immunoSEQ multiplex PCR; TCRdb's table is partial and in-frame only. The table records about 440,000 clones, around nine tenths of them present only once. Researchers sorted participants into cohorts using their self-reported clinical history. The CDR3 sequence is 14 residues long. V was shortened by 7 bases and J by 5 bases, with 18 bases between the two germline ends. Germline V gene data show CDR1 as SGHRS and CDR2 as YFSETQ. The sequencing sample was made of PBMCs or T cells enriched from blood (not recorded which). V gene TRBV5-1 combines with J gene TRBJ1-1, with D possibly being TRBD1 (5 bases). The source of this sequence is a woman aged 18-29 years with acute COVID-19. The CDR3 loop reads CASRLRVGGTEAFF. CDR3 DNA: TGCGCCAGCCGCCTCCGCGTTGGGGGGACTGAAGCTTTCTTT.